In its sample, the clone carrying this T cell receptor beta chain was seen once. This CDR3 spans 20 amino acids. Trimming cost V 1 base and J 2 bases, with 24 bases left between them. Germline CDR1 and CDR2: MGHRA and YSYEKL. Individuals aged about 18 to 89 years were recruited from roughly 22 US areas. These data originate in a study of blood T cell repertoires in COVID-19. Study-wide background: PBMCs, B-cell-depleted T cells, or T cells were the source of the cDNA or gDNA that made up the material.

Clones were read by immunoSEQ multiplex PCR, and TCRdb kept only the in-frame ones, dropping some. The sample has 350,000 or so clones; more than 90% are singletons. Sequenced material: PBMCs or T cells enriched from blood (not recorded which). This chain connects TRBV4-1 to TRBJ1-5, with D perhaps TRBD1 (6 bases). This receptor was identified in a woman aged 30 to 39 who had recovered from COVID-19. The CDR3 loop reads CASSQAPGHPDGRGNQPQHF. The CDR3 DNA reads as TGCGCCAGCAGCCAAGCCCCGGGACACCCCGATGGCCGGGGCAATCAGCCCCAGCATTTT.